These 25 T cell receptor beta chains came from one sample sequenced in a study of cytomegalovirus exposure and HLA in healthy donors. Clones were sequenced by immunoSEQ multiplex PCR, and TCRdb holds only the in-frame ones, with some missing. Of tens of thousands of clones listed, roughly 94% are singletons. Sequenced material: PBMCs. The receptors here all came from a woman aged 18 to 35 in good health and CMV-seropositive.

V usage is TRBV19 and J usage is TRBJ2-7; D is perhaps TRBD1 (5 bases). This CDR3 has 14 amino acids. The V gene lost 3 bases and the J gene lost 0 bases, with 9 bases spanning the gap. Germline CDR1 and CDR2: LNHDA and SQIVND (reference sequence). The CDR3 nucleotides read TGTGCCAGTAGTATTCAGGGCAGCTCCTACGAGCAGTACTTC. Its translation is CASSIQGSSYEQYF.

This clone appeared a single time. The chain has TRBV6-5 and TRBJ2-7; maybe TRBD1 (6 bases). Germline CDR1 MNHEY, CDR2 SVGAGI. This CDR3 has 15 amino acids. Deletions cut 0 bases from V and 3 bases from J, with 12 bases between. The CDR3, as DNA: TGTGCCAGCAGTTACTCGCCGCCAGGGGTCTACGAGCAGTACTTC. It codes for CASSYSPPGVYEQYF.

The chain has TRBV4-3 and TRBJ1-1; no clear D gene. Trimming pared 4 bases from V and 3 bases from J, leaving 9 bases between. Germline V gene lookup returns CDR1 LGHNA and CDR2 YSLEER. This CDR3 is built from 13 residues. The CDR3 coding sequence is TGCGCCAGCAGCCTCTCCCAGGACACTGAAGCTTTCTTT. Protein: CASSLSQDTEAFF.

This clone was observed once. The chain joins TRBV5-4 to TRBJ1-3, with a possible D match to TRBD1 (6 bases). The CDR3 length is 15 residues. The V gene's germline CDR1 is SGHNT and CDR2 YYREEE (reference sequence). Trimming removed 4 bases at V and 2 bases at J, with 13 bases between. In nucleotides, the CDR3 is TGTGCCAGCAGCGCTGACAGGAAAACTGGAAACACCATATATTTT. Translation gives CASSADRKTGNTIYF.

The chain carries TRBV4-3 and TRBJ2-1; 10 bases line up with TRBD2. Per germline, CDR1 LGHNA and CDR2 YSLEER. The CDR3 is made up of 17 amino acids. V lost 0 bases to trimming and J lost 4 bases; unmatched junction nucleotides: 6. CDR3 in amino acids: CASSQEGLTSGYNEQFF. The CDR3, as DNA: TGCGCCAGCAGCCAAGAGGGGCTGACTAGCGGGTACAATGAGCAGTTCTTC.

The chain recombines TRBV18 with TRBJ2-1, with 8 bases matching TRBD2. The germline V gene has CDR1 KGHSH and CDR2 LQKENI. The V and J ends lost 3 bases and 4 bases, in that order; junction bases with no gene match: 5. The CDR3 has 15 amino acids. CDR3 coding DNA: TGTGCCAGCTCACCTATGAGCGGGAGTTACAATGAGCAGTTCTTC. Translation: CASSPMSGSYNEQFF.

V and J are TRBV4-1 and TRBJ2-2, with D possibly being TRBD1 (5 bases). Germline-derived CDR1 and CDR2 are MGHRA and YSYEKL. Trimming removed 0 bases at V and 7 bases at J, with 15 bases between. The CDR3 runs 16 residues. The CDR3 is CASSQDQEGDHGELFF. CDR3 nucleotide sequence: TGCGCCAGCAGCCAAGATCAGGAAGGGGATCACGGGGAGCTGTTTTTT.

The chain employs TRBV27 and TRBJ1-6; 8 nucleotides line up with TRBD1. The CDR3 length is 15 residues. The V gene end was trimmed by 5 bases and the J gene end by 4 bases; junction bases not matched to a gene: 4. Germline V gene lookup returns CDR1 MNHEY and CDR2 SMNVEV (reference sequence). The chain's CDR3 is CASSQGASYNSPLHF. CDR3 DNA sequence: TGTGCCAGCAGTCAGGGGGCTTCTTATAATTCACCCCTCCACTTT.

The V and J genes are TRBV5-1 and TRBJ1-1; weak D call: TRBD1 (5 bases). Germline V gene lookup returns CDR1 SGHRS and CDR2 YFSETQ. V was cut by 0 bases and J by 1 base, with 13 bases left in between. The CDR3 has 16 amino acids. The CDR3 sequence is CASSLAGLRRNTEAFF. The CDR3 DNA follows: TGCGCCAGCAGCTTGGCAGGGTTAAGACGGAACACTGAAGCTTTCTTT.

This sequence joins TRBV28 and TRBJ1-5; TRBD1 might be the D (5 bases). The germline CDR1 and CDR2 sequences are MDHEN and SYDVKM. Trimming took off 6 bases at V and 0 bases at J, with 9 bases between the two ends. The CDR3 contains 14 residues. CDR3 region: CASRLRGSNQPQHF. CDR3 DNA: TGTGCCAGCAGACTAAGGGGTAGCAATCAGCCCCAGCATTTT. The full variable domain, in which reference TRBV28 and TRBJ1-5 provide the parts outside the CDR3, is DVKVTQSSRYLVKRTGEKVFLECVQDMDHENMFWYRQDPGLGLRLIYFSYDVKMKEKGDIPEGYSVSREKKERFSLILESASTNQTSMYLCASRLRGSNQPQHFGDGTRLSIL.

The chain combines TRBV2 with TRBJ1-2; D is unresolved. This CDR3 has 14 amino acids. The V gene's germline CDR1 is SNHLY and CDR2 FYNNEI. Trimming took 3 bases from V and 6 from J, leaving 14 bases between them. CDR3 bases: TGTGCCAGCAGTGAGACCGCGGGGTTAAATGGCTACACCTTC. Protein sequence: CASSETAGLNGYTF.

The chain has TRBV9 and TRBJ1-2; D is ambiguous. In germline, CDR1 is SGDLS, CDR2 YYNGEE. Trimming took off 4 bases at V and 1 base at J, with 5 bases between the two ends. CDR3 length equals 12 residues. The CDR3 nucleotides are TGTGCCAGCAGCCCCCATAACTATGGCTACACCTTC. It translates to CASSPHNYGYTF.

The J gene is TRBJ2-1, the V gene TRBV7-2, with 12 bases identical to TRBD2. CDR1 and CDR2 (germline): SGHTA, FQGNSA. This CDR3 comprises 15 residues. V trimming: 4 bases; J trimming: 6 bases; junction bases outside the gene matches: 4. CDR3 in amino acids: CASSSLAGGPNEQFF. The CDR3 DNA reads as TGTGCCAGCAGCTCCCTAGCGGGAGGGCCCAATGAGCAGTTCTTC. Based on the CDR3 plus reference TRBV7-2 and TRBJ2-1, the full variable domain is GAGVSQSPSNKVTEKGKDVELRCDPISGHTALYWYRQSLGQGLEFLIYFQGNSAPDKSGLPSDRFSAERTGGSVSTLTIQRTQQEDSAVYLCASSSLAGGPNEQFFGPGTRLTVL.

CDR3 amino acids: CASSLGLFDEQFF. The CDR3 DNA is TGTGCCAGCAGCTTAGGACTATTCGATGAGCAGTTCTTC. The chain employs TRBV7-6 and TRBJ2-1, with a weak D call TRBD2 (5 bases). V was cut by 1 base and J by 8 bases, with 9 bases left in between. The CDR3 spans 13 residues. Per the germline V gene, CDR1 is SGHVS and CDR2 is FNYEAQ.

CDR3 residues: CASSTSGTGGGETQYF. The CDR3 coding sequence is TGTGCCAGCAGCACGTCCGGGACAGGGGGCGGAGAGACCCAGTACTTC. V usage is TRBV14 and J usage is TRBJ2-5, with 12 positions matching TRBD1. CDR3 length equals 16 residues. Germline values: CDR1 SGHDN, CDR2 FVKESK. Trimming took 5 bases from V and 4 from J; bases not matched to a gene: 8.

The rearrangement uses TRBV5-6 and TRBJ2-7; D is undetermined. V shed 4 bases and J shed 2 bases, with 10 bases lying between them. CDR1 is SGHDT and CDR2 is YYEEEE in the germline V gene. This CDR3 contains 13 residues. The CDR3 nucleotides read TGTGCCAGCAGCGGCACAGAAACCTACGAGCAGTACTTC. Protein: CASSGTETYEQYF.

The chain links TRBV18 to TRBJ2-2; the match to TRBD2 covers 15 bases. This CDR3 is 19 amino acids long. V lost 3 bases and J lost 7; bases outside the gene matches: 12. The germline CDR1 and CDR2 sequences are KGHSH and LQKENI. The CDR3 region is CASSPTTGTSGRYGGELFF. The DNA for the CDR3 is TGTGCCAGCTCACCGACAACCGGGACTAGCGGGAGGTACGGCGGGGAGCTGTTTTTT.

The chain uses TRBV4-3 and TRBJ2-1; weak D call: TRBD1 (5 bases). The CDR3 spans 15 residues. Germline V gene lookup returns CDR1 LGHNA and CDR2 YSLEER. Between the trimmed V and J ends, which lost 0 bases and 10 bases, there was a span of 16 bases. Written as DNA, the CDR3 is TGCGCCAGCAGCCAAGAGGCCGTTTGGGGCAGGGAGCAGTTCTTC. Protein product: CASSQEAVWGREQFF.

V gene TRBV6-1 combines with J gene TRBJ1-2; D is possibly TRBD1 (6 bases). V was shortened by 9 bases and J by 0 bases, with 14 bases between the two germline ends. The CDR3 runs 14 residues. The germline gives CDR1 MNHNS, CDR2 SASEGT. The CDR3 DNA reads TGTGCCAGTAGGGCGGGGGGCCCTAACTATGGCTACACCTTC. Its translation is CASRAGGPNYGYTF.

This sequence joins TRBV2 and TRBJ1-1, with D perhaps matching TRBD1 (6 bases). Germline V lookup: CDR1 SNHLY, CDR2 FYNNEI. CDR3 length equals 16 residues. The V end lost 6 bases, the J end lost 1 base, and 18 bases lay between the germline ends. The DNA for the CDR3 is TGTGCCAGCAGAACCGAGGGGGGGACCCAGAACACTGAAGCTTTCTTT. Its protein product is CASRTEGGTQNTEAFF.

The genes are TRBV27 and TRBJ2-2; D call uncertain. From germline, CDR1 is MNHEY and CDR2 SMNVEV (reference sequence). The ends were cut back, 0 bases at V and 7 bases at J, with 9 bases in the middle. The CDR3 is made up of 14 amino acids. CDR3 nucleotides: TGTGCCAGCAGTTTATCCCCCGAGAACGGGGAGCTGTTTTTT. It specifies CASSLSPENGELFF.

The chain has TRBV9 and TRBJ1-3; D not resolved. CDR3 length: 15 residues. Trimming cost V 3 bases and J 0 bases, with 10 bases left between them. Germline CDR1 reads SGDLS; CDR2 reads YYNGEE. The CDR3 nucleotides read TGTGCCAGCAGCGCCCGGGGAGACTCTGGAAACACCATATATTTT. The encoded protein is CASSARGDSGNTIYF.

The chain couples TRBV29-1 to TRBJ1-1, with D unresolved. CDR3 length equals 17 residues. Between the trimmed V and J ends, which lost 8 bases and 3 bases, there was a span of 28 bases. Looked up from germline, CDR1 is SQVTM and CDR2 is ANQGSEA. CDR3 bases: TGCAGCTCCGGCGTTTGGGCACCGAGTGGCAGGTACACTGAAGCTTTCTTT. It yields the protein CSSGVWAPSGRYTEAFF.

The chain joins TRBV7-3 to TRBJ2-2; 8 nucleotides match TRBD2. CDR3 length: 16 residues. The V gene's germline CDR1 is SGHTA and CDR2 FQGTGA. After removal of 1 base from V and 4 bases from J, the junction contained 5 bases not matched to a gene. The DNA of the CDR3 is TGTGCCAGCAGCTTAAACCCCACTAGCGGCACCGGGGAGCTGTTTTTT. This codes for CASSLNPTSGTGELFF.

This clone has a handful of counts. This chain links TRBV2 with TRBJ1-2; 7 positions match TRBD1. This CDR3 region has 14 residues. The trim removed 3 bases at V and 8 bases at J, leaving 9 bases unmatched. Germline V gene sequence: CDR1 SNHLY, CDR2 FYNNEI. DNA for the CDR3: TGTGCCAGCAGTGACCGGACAGGCTGGCGGGGCTACACCTTC. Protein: CASSDRTGWRGYTF.